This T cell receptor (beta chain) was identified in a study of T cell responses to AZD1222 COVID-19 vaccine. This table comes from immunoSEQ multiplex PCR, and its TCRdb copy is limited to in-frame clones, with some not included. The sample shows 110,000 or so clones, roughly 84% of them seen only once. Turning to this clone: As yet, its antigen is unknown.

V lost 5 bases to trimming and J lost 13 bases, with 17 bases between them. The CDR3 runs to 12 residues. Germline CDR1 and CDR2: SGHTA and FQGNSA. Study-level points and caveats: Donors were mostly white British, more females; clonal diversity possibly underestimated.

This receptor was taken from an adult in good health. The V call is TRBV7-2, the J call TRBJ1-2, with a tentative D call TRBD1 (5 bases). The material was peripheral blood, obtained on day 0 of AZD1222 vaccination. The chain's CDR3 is CASSLDRPRLTF. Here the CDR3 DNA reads TGTGCCAGCAGCCTAGACAGACCTCGGCTCACCTTC.